These T cell receptor beta chains were read from a single sample in a study of T cell changes during pregnancy in multiple sclerosis. This table comes from immunoSEQ multiplex PCR, and its TCRdb copy is limited to in-frame clones, with some not included. The sample includes about 79,000 clones, about nine tenths seen only once; the top ten take roughly 0.44%. The sample in question was CD4+ T cells from peripheral blood mononuclear cells, obtained in the second trimester of pregnancy. All receptors come from a female donor with multiple sclerosis, enrolled in a pregnancy study. The CDR3 runs from the conserved cysteine through the conserved F or W. D genes are given only for firm matches. Clone size, where shown, is once, few, many, or a class for clones that have expanded.

TRBJ2-1 TRBV28 - - 18 TGTGCCAGCAGTTCTCCCAGGGTTCGGGAGAGCTCCTACAATGAGCAGTTCTTC CASSSPRVRESSYNEQFF
TRBJ1-3 TRBV4-2 - TRBD1 16 TGTGCCAGCAGCCGATCACCAGGGGACAGGGGGGACACCATATATTTT CASSRSPGDRGDTIYF
TRBJ1-1 TRBV19 - - 15 TGTGCCAGTAGTCGCGGGAATAGACCGAACACTGAAGCTTTCTTT CASSRGNRPNTEAFF
TRBJ2-7 TRBV12-5 - - 15 TGTGCTAGTGGTTTGAATCCGACAGGACCCTACGAGCAGTACTTC CASGLNPTGPYEQYF
TRBJ2-5 TRBV30 - TRBD1 13 TGTGCCTGGGAAAGACAGGGCTTGGAGACCCAGTACTTC CAWERQGLETQYF
TRBJ2-3 TRBV6-5 - TRBD2 16 TGTGCCAGCAGTTACTCGCGACTAGCGGCTCGGGATACGCAGTATTTT CASSYSRLAARDTQYF
TRBJ2-7 TRBV21-1 few - 17 TGTGCCAGCAGCAAACTTAGGAAGGACAGGGGTCCCTACGAGCAGTACTTC CASSKLRKDRGPYEQYF
TRBJ2-1 TRBV7-8 - TRBD1 13 TGTGCCAGCAGCTCCAGAGGGGGCCTTGAGCAGTTCTTC CASSSRGGLEQFF
TRBJ2-7 TRBV5-1 - - 13 TGCGCCAGCACGAAGGGGGATACCTACGAGCAGTACTTC CASTKGDTYEQYF
TRBJ1-1 TRBV11-3 - - 15 TGTGCCAGCAGCGCCCGGACAGTCCTGAACACTGAAGCTTTCTTT CASSARTVLNTEAFF